The clone carrying this TCR beta chain has more than one count but fewer than ten. The antigen remains unidentified. This sample stems from a study of blood T cells in healthy people across ages. Points from the study as a whole: More naive CD4+ cells and higher diversity marked long-lived donors relative to aged donors. Changes in expanded clonotypes were possibly confounded, as the CMV status of donors was unknown.

The V gene's germline CDR1 is DFQATT and CDR2 SNEGSKA (reference sequence). CDR3 length: 16 amino acids. For the second PCR, which ran for about 6 to 11 cycles, a sample-barcoded 5' primer and a J-beta primer mix were used. Each CDR3 protein is one row after TCRdb ran MiXCR on the 5' RACE reads. This sample has approximately 1.5 million distinct CDR3 sequences, with about 32% found just once. Sequencing was carried out using blood. The clonotype originates from a woman aged 25 to 39 in good health. J is TRBJ2-7 and V is TRBV20-1; 8 bases agree with TRBD2. The CDR3 sequence: CSASSATSASSYEQYF. The CDR3 bases are TGCAGCGCATCCTCCGCGACTAGCGCGAGCTCCTACGAGCAGTACTTC.